This T cell receptor (beta chain) was sequenced for a study of blood T cell repertoires in COVID-19. For the study at large: T cells, B-cell-depleted T cells, or PBMCs supplied cDNA or gDNA.

CDR3 length: 15 residues. Germline V gene lookup returns CDR1 MNHEY and CDR2 SVGAGI. The ends lost 7 bases at V and 6 bases at J; junction bases unmatched: 9. Original handling: Quantification of nucleated cells was approximated via reference gene primer amplification. Profiling relied on immunoSEQ multiplex PCR, and the TCRdb table lists in-frame clones only, not all of them. The V and J calls and clone size are taken from that table; D and trimming were inferred from the DNA. The table lists about 200,000 clones, 81% of them singletons, with approximately 8% in the top ten. The sequencing sample was made of peripheral blood. This chain connects TRBV6-5 to TRBJ2-1; 10 bases line up with TRBD2. The source is a woman of 80 years or more with acute or convalescent COVID-19. The CDR3 here is CASITKAGGSNEQFF. The CDR3 DNA reads TGTGCCAGCATTACCAAAGCGGGAGGGAGCAATGAGCAGTTCTTC.